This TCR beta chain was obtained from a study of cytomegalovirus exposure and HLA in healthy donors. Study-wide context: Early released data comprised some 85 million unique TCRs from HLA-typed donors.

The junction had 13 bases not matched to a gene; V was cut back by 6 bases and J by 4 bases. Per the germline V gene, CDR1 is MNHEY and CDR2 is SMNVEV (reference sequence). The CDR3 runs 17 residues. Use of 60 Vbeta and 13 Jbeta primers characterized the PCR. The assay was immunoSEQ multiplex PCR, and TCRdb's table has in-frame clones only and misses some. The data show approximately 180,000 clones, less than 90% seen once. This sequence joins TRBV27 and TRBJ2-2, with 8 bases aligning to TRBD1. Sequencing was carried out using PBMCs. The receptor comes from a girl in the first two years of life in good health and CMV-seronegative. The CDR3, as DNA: TGTGCCAGCAGCCCTGACAGGGGTCAAACTGGCACCGGGGAGCTGTTTTTT. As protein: CASSPDRGQTGTGELFF.